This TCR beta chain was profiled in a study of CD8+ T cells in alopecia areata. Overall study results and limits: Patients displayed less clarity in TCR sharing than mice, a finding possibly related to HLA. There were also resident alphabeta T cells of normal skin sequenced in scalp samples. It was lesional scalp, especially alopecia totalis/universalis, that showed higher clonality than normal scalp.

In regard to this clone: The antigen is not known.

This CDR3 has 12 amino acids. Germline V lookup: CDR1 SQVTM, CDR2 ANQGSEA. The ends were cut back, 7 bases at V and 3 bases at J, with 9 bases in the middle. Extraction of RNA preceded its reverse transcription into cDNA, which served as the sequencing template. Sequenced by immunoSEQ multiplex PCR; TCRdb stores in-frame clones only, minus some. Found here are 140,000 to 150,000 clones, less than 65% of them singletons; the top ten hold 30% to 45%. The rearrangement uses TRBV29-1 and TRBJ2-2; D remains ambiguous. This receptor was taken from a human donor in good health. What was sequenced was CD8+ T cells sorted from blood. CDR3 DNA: TGCAGCGCCGGGTCGTACACCGGGGAGCTGTTTTTT. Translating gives CSAGSYTGELFF.